The entry below describes one TCR beta chain. Its recognized antigen is unknown. No base-level quality is on record; no much larger clone is a single base apart. This sample was taken from a study of blood T cell repertoires in COVID-19 (TCRdb year 2020). Regarding the research as a whole: Collaborator samples came from the United States, Italy and Spain and covered acute and convalescent phases of COVID-19. The prospective study material was composed of cDNA or gDNA derived from T cells, B-cell-depleted T cells, or PBMCs. The dataset comprised deeply sampled blood TCRbeta repertoires from subjects exposed to, actively infected with, or recovered from COVID-19. The repertoires were made available in a free public database intended to serve as a resource for research on the immune response to SARS-CoV-2. The samples were drawn from two sources: the first 160 participants of the ongoing ImmuneRACE study, and about 1,300 subjects contributed by 6 global collaborators. Nearly every sample came with metadata listing a de-identified subject ID, COVID-19 status, age in years and sex. Where HLA class I and class II types were available, the types were taken from metadata supplied by the sample provider, not from assay-based typing. Study-wide findings and limitations: How much clinical and demographic metadata was included differed by source and by participant, and the metadata was provided uncurated.

Whole blood was collected in K2EDTA tubes by collaborating institutions according to the institutions' own protocols. For TCRbeta analysis, collaborators shipped samples as frozen whole blood, isolated PBMCs, or DNA extracted from either of those sample types. TCRbeta CDR3 regions were amplified from genomic DNA using the immunoSEQ Assay, a bias-controlled multiplex PCR. The study's processing was this. Nucleated cell counts per sample were estimated from amplification of reference gene primers within the assay. To quantify the absolute abundance of each unique TCRbeta CDR3 rearrangement, sequence reads were collapsed and filtered. For each sample, productive Simpson clonality was calculated as the square root of Simpson's diversity index over productive rearrangements. In its TCRdb copy, this immuneACCESS table keeps in-frame sequences only and misses some clones. Where compared with another copy, unresolved V genes explain less than half of these, and the others have no known cause. V and J calls and clone size are those listed in that table; D and trimming were worked out from the DNA. The sample table contains about 64,000 clones; only one count was recorded for approximately 84% of them. Jointly, the top ten make up 3.2% of the sample.

Germline trimming: 2 bases from V, 14 bases from J; junction bases outside gene matches: 11. CDR1 and CDR2, looked up from the germline V gene, are SGHTA and FQGNSA. Reading from cysteine to phenylalanine, the CDR3 counts 13 amino acids. CDR3 DNA is the only sequence kept; it has 39 bases, read in frame from the first base. This sequence originates from a man between 50 and 59 years old with active COVID-19. This chain joins TRBV7-2 to TRBJ2-5; 7 bases in the junction line up with TRBD1. The sequenced sample consisted of peripheral blood. Read as DNA, the sequence is TGTGCCAGCAGCTTACCTAGTCAAAACAGGGGCTACTTC. The resulting protein is CASSLPSQNRGYF.